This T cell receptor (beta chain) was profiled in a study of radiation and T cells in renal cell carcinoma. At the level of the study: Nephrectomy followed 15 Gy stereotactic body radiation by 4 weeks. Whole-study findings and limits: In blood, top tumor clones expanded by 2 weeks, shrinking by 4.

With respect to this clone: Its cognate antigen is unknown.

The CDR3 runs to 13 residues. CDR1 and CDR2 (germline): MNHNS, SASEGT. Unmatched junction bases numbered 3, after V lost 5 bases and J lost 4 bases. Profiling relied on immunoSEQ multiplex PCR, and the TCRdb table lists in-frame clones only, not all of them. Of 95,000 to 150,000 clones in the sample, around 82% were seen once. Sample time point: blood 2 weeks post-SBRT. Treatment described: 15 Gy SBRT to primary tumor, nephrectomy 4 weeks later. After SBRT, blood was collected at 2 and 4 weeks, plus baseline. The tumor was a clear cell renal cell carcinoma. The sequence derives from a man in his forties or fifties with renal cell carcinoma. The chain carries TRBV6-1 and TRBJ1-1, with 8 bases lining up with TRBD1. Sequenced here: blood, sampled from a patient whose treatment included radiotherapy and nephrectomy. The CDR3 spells CASSITGGTEAFF. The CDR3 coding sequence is TGTGCCAGCAGTATAACAGGGGGCACTGAAGCTTTCTTT.